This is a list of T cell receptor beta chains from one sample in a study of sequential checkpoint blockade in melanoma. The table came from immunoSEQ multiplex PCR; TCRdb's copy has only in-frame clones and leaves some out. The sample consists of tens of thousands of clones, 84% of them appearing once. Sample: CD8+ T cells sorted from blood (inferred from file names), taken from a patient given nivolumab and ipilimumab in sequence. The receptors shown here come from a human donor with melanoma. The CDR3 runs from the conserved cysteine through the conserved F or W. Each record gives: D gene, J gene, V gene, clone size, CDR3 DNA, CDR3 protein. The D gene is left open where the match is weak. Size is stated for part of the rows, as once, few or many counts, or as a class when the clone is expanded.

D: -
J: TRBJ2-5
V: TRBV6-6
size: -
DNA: TGTGCCAGCAGTCAGACGGAGGGTAGGGAGACCCAGTACTTC
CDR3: CASSQTEGRETQYF

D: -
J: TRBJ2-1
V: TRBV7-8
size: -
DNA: TGTGCCAGCAGCTGGGGAGTTGAGCAGTTCTTC
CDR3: CASSWGVEQFF

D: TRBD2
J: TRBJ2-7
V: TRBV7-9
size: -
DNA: TGTGCCAGCAGACCCGGACTAGCGGGAGGCTACGAGCAGTACTTC
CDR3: CASRPGLAGGYEQYF

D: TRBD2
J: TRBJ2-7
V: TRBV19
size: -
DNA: TGTGCCAGTAGTCCCTGGGGAGGGTTCGACGAGCAGTACTTC
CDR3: CASSPWGGFDEQYF

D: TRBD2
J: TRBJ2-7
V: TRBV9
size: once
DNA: TGTGCCAGCAGCGTATTTAGCGGGTCCTCCTACGAGCAGTACTTC
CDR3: CASSVFSGSSYEQYF

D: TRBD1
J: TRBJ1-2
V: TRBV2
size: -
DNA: TGTGCCAGCAGGCAGACAGGGGGAGGTGGCTACACCTTC
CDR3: CASRQTGGGGYTF

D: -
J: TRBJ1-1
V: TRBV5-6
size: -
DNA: TGTGCCAGCAGCCCGGACGGGGGGTGGAGGACTGAAGCTTTCTTT
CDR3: CASSPDGGWRTEAFF

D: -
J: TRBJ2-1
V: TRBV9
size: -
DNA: TGTGCCAGCAGCGTAGCGTCGTCTAGTATGATTCCCTCCTACAATGAGCAGTTCTTC
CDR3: CASSVASSSMIPSYNEQFF

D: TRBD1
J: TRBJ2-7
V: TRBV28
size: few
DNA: TGTGCCAGCAGTTTAGGGTTCGGGACAGGGAGCTCCTACGAGCAGTACTTC
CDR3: CASSLGFGTGSSYEQYF

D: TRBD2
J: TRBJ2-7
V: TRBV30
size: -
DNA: TGTGCCTGGAGGTCTAGCGGACACTACGAGCAGTACTTC
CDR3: CAWRSSGHYEQYF

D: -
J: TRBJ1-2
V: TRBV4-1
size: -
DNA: TGCGCCAGCAACCCAGAACCCCGGACAACTAACTATGGCTACACCTTC
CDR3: CASNPEPRTTNYGYTF

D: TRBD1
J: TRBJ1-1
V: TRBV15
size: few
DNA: TGTGCCACCAGCAGGATGACAGGGGGGTACACTGAAGCTTTCTTT
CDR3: CATSRMTGGYTEAFF

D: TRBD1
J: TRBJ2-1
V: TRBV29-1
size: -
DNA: TGCAGCGTCGACAGGGGGTCCTACAATGAGCAGTTCTTC
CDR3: CSVDRGSYNEQFF

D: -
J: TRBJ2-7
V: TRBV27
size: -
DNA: TGTGCCAGCAGTTCAGGGGACACTCGCTACGAGCAGTACTTC
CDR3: CASSSGDTRYEQYF

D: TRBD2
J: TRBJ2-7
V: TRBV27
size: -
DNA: TGTGCCAGCAGTTTCTGGGGGGGCTACGAGCAGTACTTC
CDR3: CASSFWGGYEQYF

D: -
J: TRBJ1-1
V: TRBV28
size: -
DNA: TGTGCCAGCAGACGACTCTCCCTGGCGACTGAAGCTTTCTTT
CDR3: CASRRLSLATEAFF

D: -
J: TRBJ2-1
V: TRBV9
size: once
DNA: TGTGCCAGCAGCGTACAGGGAGCGGGTCCCCCTGAGCAGTTCTTC
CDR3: CASSVQGAGPPEQFF

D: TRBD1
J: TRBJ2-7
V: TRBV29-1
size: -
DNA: TGCAGCGTTGAAACCGGGACAGCCTACGAGCAGTACTTC
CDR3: CSVETGTAYEQYF

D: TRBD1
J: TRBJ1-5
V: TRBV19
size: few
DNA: TGTGCCAGTCAGACAGGGGGCGATTATCAGCCCCAGCATTTT
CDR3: CASQTGGDYQPQHF

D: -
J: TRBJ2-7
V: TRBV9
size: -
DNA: TGTGCCAGCAGCGACGACAGCGCCAACTACGAGCAGTACTTC
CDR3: CASSDDSANYEQYF

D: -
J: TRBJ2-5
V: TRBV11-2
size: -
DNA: TGTGCCAGCAGCTTCGAGGGAGAGACCCAGTACTTC
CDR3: CASSFEGETQYF

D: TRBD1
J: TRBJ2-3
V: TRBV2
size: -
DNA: TGTGCCAGCGACAGGGACAGCACAGATACGCAGTATTTT
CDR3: CASDRDSTDTQYF

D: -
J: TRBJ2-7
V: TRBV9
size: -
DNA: TGTGCCAGCAGCGTAGGAGTCACCTCCTACGAGCAGTACTTC
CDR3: CASSVGVTSYEQYF

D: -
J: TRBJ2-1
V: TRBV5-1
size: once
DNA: TGCGCCAGCAGCGCCTCAGGGCTTGATGAGCAGTTCTTC
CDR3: CASSASGLDEQFF

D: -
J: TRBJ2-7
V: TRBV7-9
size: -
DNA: TGTGCCAGCAGCTTAGCAGGGGATTACTACGAGCAGTACTTC
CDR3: CASSLAGDYYEQYF

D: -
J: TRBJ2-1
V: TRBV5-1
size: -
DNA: TGCGCCAGCAGCCTGTTACCCGGACTCAACAATGAGCAGTTCTTC
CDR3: CASSLLPGLNNEQFF

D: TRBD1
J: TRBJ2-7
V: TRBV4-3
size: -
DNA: TGCGCCAGCAGCCATAAGCCAGGGGGAGACGAGCAGTACTTC
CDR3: CASSHKPGGDEQYF

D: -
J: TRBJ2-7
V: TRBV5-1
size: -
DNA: TGCGCCAGCAGCTTGGAGAGCTCCTACGAGCAGTACTTC
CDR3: CASSLESSYEQYF

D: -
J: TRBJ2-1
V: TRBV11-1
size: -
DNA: TGTGCCAGCAGCTTAGTCCTTTACAATGAGCAGTTCTTC
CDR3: CASSLVLYNEQFF

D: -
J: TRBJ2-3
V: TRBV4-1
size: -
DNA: TGCGCCAGCAGCCAAGGCACTTCCATTGTTACAGATACGCAGTATTTT
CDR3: CASSQGTSIVTDTQYF

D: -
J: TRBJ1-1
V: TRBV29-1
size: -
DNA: TGCAGCGTTGGGCAGCTGGGCGCTGAAGCTTTCTTT
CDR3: CSVGQLGAEAFF

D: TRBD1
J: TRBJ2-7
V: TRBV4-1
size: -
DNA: TGCGCCAGCAGCCAAATTTTGACAGGGAATCACGAGCAGTACTTC
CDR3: CASSQILTGNHEQYF